This TCR beta chain was identified in a study of T cells in Graves' hyperthyroidism and ophthalmopathy. This clonotype was observed a handful of times. CDR3 length: 15 amino acids. Germline V gene sequence: CDR1 MNHNS, CDR2 SASEGT. V was clipped by 8 bases and J by 1 base, with 15 bases between them. The CDR3 regions of TCR beta were amplified from RNA transcripts. During a first-round RT-PCR of the TCR CDR3, the HTBI primer set was used. From the multiplex PCR reads, TCRdb called clonotypes with MiXCR, one entry per CDR3 protein. The sample carries hundreds of thousands of distinct CDR3 sequences, roughly an eighth recorded once.

The chain carries TRBV6-1 and TRBJ1-5, with D possibly matching TRBD1 (6 bases). This clonotype was obtained from a woman in her thirties or forties with Graves' ophthalmopathy. The sequencing sample was made of blood. CDR3 DNA: TGTGCCAGCGGCACTGGGGGGCGAAGCAATCAGCCCCAGCATTTT. Its translation is CASGTGGRSNQPQHF.